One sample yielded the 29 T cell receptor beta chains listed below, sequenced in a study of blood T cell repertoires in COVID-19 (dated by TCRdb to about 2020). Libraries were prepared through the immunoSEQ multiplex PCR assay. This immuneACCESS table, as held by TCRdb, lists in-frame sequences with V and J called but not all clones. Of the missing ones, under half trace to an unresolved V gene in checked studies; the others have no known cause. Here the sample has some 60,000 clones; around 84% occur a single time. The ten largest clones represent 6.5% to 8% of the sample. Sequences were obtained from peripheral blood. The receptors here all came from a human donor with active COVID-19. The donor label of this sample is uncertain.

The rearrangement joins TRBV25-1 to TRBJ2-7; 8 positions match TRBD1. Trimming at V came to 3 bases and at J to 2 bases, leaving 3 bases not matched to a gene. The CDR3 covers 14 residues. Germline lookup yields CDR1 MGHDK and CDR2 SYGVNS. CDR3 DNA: TGTGCCAGCAGTGATCCGGGACAGGCCTACGAGCAGTACTTC. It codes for CASSDPGQAYEQYF.

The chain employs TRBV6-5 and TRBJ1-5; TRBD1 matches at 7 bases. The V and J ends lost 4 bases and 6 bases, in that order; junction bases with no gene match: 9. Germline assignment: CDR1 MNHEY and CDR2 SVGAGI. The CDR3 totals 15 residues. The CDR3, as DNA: TGTGCCAGCAGTTCCGAGGGCAGGGGGAGTCAGCCCCAGCATTTT. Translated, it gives CASSSEGRGSQPQHF.

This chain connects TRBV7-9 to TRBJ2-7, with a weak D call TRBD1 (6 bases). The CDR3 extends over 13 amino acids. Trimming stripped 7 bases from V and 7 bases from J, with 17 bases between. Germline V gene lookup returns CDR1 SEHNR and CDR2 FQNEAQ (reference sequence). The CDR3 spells CASTLDRSSEQYF. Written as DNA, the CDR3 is TGTGCCAGCACCCTCGACAGGTCGAGTGAGCAGTACTTC. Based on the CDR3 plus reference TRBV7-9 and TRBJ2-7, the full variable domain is DTGVSQNPRHKITKRGQNVTFRCDPISEHNRLYWYRQTLGQGPEFLTYFQNEAQLEKSRLLSDRFSAERPKGSFSTLEIQRTEQGDSAMYLCASTLDRSSEQYFGPGTRLTVT.

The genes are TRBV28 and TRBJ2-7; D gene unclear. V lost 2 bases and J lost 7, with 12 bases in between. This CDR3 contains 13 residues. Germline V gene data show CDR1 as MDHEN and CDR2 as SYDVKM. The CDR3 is CASSLPPIWEQYF. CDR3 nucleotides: TGTGCCAGCAGTTTACCTCCTATTTGGGAGCAGTACTTC.

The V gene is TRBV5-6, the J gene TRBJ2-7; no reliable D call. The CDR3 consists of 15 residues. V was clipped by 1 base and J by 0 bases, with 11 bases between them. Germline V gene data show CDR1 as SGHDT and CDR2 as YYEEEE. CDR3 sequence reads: CASSLKYLSSYEQYF. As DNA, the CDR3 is TGTGCCAGCAGCTTGAAGTATCTAAGCTCCTACGAGCAGTACTTC.

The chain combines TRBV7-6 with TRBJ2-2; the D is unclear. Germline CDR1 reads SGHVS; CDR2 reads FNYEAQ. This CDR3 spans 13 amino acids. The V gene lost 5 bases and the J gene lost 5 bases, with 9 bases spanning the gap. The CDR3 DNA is TGTGCCAGCAGCGCAGACACTACCGGGGAGCTGTTTTTT. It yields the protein CASSADTTGELFF.

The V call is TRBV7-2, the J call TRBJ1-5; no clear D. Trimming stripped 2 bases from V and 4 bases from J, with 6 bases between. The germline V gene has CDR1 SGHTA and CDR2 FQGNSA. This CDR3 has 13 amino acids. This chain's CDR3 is CASSLYGNQPQHF. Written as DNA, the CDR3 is TGTGCCAGCAGCTTATACGGGAATCAGCCCCAGCATTTT.

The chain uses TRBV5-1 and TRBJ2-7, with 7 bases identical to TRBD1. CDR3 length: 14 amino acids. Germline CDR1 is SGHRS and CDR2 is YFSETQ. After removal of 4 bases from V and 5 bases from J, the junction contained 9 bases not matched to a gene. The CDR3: CASSRQGRGDEQYF. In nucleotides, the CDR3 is TGCGCCAGCAGCCGACAGGGCCGAGGCGACGAGCAGTACTTC.

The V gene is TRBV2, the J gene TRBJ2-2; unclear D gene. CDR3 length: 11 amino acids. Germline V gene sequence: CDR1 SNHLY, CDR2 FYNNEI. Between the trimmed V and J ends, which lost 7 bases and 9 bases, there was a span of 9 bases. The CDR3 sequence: CASKERRELFF. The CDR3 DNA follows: TGTGCCAGCAAAGAGAGGAGGGAGCTGTTTTTT. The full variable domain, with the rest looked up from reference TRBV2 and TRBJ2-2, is EPEVTQTPSHQVTQMGQEVILRCVPISNHLYFYWYRQILGQKVEFLVSFYNNEISEKSEIFDDQFSVERPDGSNFTLKIRSTKLEDSAMYFCASKERRELFFGEGSRLTVL.

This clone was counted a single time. The CDR3 region is CASSLDRGSNAGELFF. CDR3 bases: TGTGCCAGCAGTTTAGATCGAGGGAGTAATGCCGGGGAGCTGTTTTTT. The chain employs TRBV28 and TRBJ2-2, with D maybe TRBD2 (5 bases). This CDR3 region has 16 residues. V was shortened by 2 bases and J by 6 bases, with 16 bases between the two germline ends. Germline assignment: CDR1 MDHEN and CDR2 SYDVKM.

The CDR3: CASTLGTSTSYNEQFF. The CDR3 DNA reads as TGTGCCAGTACCCTTGGGACTTCTACCTCCTACAATGAGCAGTTCTTC. V is TRBV19 and J is TRBJ2-1; possible D gene TRBD2, 6 bases. Trimming stripped 7 bases from V and 0 bases from J, with 16 bases between. The CDR3 sequence is 16 residues long. Per the germline V gene, CDR1 is LNHDA and CDR2 is SQIVND (reference sequence).

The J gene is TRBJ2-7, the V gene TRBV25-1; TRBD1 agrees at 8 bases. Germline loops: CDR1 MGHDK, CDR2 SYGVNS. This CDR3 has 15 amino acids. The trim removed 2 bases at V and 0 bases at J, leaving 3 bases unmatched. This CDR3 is CASSERTGGSYEQYF. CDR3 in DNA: TGTGCCAGCAGTGAAAGAACAGGGGGCTCCTACGAGCAGTACTTC.

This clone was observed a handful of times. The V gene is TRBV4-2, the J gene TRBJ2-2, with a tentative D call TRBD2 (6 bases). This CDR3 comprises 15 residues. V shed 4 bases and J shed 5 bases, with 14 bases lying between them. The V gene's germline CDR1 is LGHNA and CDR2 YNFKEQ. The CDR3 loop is CASSPLRGGTGELFF. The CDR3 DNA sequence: TGTGCCAGCAGCCCTCTCCGCGGAGGGACCGGGGAGCTGTTTTTT.

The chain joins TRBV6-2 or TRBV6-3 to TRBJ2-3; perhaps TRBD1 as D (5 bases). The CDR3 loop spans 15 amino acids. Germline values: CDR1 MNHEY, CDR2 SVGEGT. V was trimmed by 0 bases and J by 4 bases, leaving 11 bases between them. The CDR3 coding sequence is TGTGCCAGCAGTTACTCGGGGCAGTGGGCAGATACGCAGTATTTT. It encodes CASSYSGQWADTQYF.

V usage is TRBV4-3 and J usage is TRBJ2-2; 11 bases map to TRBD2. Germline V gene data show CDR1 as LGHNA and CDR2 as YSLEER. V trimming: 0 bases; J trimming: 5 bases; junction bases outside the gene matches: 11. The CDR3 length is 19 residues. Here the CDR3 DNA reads TGCGCCAGCAGCCAAGAGTTGATAGCGGGAGGGCTCCGGACCGGGGAGCTGTTTTTT. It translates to CASSQELIAGGLRTGELFF.

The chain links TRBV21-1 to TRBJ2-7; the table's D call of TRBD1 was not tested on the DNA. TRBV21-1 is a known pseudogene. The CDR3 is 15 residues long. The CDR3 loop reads CASSTPDRASDEQYF. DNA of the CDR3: TGTGCCAGCAGCACGCCCGACAGGGCTAGCGACGAGCAGTACTTC.

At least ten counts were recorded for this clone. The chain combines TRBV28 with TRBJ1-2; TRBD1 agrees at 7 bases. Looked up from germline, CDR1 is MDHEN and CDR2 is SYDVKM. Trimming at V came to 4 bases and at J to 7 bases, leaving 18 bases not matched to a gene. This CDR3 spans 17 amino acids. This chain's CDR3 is CASSSPWTGPSGFGYTF. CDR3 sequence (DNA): TGTGCCAGCAGTTCTCCCTGGACAGGCCCCTCTGGCTTTGGCTACACCTTC.

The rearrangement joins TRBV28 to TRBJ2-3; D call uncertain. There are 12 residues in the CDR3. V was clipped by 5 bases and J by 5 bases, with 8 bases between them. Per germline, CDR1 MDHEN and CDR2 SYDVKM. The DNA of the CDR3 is TGTGCCAGCAGTCCCCCGAGAGATACGCAGTATTTT. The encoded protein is CASSPPRDTQYF.

The CDR3 sequence is CASSLFKAPRGTEAFF. The CDR3 region has the DNA TGTGCCAGCAGCTTGTTCAAGGCCCCAAGGGGCACTGAAGCTTTCTTT. The J gene is TRBJ1-1, the V gene TRBV7-2; D is perhaps TRBD1 (5 bases). V lost 3 bases to trimming and J lost 4 bases, with 18 bases between them. The CDR3 is made up of 16 amino acids. CDR1 is SGHTA, CDR2 FQGNSA, per germline.

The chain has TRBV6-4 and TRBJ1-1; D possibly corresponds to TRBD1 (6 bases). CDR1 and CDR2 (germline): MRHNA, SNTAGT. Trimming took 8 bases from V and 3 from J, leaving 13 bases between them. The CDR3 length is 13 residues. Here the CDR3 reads CASPGRGDTEAFF. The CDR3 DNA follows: TGTGCCAGCCCCGGGAGGGGGGACACTGAAGCTTTCTTT.

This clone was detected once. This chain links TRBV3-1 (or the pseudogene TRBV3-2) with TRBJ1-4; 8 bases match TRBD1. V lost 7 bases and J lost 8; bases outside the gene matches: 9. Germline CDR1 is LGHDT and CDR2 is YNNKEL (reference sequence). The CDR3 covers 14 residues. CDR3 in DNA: TGTGCCAGCAACGGACAGGGCCTCCCGGAAAAACTGTTTTTT. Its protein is CASNGQGLPEKLFF.

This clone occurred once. As DNA, the CDR3 is TGTGCCAGCTCACCGGGGCCGAGCTCCTACAATGAGCAGTTCTTC. Encoded protein: CASSPGPSSYNEQFF. This chain uses TRBV18 with TRBJ2-1; D perhaps matches TRBD1 (5 bases). In germline, CDR1 is KGHSH, CDR2 LQKENI. Trimming stripped 3 bases from V and 0 bases from J, with 9 bases between. The CDR3 totals 15 residues.

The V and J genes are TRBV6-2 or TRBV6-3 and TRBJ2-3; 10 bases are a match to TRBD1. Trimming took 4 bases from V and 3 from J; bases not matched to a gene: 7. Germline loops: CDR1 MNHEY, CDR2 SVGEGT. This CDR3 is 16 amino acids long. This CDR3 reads CASSSPPGQGTDTQYF. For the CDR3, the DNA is TGTGCCAGCAGTTCGCCACCGGGACAGGGGACAGATACGCAGTATTTT.

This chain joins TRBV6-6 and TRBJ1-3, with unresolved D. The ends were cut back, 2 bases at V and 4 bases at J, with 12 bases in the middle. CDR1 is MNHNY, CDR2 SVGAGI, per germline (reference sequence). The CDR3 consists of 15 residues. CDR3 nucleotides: TGTGCCAGCAGTTACGTCGGGGTAGGCGGAAACACCATATATTTT. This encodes CASSYVGVGGNTIYF.

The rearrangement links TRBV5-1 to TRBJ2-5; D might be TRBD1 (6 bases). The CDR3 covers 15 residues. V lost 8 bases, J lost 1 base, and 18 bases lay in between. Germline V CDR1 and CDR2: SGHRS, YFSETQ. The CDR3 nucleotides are TGCGCCAGTGCCGAACAGGGTCGAGCCCAAGAGACCCAGTACTTC. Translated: CASAEQGRAQETQYF.

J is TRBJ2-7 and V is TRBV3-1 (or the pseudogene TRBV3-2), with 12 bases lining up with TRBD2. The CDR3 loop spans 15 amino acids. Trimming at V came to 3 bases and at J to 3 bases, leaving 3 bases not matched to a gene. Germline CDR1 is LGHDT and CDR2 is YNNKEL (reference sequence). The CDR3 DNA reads TGTGCCAGCAGCCACAGACTAGCGGGGGACTACGAGCAGTACTTC. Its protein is CASSHRLAGDYEQYF.

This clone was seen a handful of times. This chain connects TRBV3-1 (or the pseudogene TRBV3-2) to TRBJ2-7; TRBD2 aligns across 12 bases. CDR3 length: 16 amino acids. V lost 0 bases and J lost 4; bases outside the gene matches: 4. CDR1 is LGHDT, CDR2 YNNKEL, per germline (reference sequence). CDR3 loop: CASSQDRLAGGYEQYF. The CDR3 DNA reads TGTGCCAGCAGCCAAGATCGGCTAGCGGGAGGGTACGAGCAGTACTTC.

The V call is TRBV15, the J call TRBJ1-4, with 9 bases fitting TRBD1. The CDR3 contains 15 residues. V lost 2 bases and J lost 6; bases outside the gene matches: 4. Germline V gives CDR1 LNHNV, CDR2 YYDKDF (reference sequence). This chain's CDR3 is CATSRTGQGYEKLFF. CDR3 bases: TGTGCCACCAGCAGAACGGGACAGGGTTATGAAAAACTGTTTTTT.

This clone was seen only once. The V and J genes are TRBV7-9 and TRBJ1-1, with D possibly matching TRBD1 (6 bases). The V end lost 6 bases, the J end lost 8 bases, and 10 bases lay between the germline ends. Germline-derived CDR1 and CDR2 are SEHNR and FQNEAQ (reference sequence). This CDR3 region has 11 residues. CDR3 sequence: CASRFTGEAFF. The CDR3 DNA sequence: TGTGCCAGCAGATTTACAGGGGAAGCTTTCTTT.